These 12 T cell receptor beta chains originate from one sample sequenced in a study of ipilimumab plus nivolumab after autologous stem cell transplantation. The table came from immunoSEQ multiplex PCR; TCRdb's copy has only in-frame clones and leaves some out. The sample includes 77,000 or so clones, approximately 83% of them seen just once. The source was PBMCs, collected in a trial of ipilimumab plus nivolumab as post-transplant consolidation. Source of these receptors: a male donor with diffuse large B-cell lymphoma.

This clone was seen a handful of times. The chain carries TRBV4-1 and TRBJ2-4; D call uncertain. The CDR3 length is 15 residues. V lost 2 bases to trimming and J lost 2 bases, with 10 bases between them. CDR1 and CDR2 from the germline V gene are MGHRA and YSYEKL. The CDR3 DNA reads as TGCGCCAGCAGCCAATCCGTACTGTCCAAAAACATTCAGTACTTC. This gives the protein CASSQSVLSKNIQYF.

The V gene is TRBV7-2, the J gene TRBJ1-1; TRBD1 is a possible D gene (6 bases). Germline-derived CDR1 and CDR2 are SGHTA and FQGNSA. The CDR3 contains 15 residues. Trimming stripped 4 bases from V and 4 bases from J, with 16 bases between. The CDR3 sequence: CASSSIPGAGTEAFF. The CDR3 nucleotides are TGTGCCAGCAGCTCCATTCCAGGGGCGGGCACTGAAGCTTTCTTT.

This chain connects TRBV5-1 to TRBJ2-2; tentatively, D is TRBD1 or TRBD2 (7 bases each). The V end lost 4 bases, the J end lost 4 bases, and 14 bases lay between the germline ends. The CDR3 length is 15 residues. The V gene's germline CDR1 is SGHRS and CDR2 YFSETQ. CDR3 nucleotide sequence: TGCGCCAGCAGCCAGGGGGGCGGGAGCACCGGGGAGCTGTTTTTT. Its translation is CASSQGGGSTGELFF.

V gene TRBV6-1 combines with J gene TRBJ2-5; D not certain. The V and J ends lost 8 bases and 0 bases respectively, with 16 bases between them. CDR1 is MNHNS and CDR2 is SASEGT in the germline V gene. The CDR3 has 15 amino acids. CDR3 protein: CASGAPGPHQETQYF. CDR3 sequence (DNA): TGTGCCAGCGGCGCCCCGGGCCCCCACCAAGAGACCCAGTACTTC.

This clone has only one observation. The genes are TRBV5-1 and TRBJ2-2, with TRBD2 as a possible D gene (5 bases). V was trimmed by 0 bases and J by 1 base, leaving 22 bases between them. Germline V lookup: CDR1 SGHRS, CDR2 YFSETQ. The CDR3 runs 20 residues. CDR3 amino acids: CASSLAMRVPTTLNTGELFF. The CDR3, as DNA: TGCGCCAGCAGCTTGGCCATGCGGGTCCCCACCACTTTGAACACCGGGGAGCTGTTTTTT.

The chain recombines TRBV9 with TRBJ2-3, with 7 bases fitting TRBD1. The germline V gene encodes CDR1 SGDLS and CDR2 YYNGEE. With V trimmed by 3 bases and J by 2 bases, 6 bases remained unmatched. CDR3 length equals 15 residues. Here the CDR3 reads CASSAGQAPTDTQYF. CDR3 coding DNA: TGTGCCAGCAGCGCCGGACAGGCCCCCACAGATACGCAGTATTTT.

This clone was detected only a few times. V gene TRBV19 combines with J gene TRBJ1-2; TRBD1 might be the D (5 bases). V lost 5 bases and J 2 bases, leaving 9 bases between the germline ends. Germline V gene data show CDR1 as LNHDA and CDR2 as SQIVND (reference sequence). The CDR3 extends over 13 amino acids. CDR3: CASSPQVNYGYTF. Written as DNA, the CDR3 is TGTGCCAGTAGTCCACAGGTCAACTATGGCTACACCTTC.

The chain employs TRBV5-4 and TRBJ2-2; TRBD1 aligns across 12 bases. V trimming: 0 bases; J trimming: 4 bases; junction bases outside the gene matches: 4. The CDR3 runs 17 residues. Germline loops: CDR1 SGHNT, CDR2 YYREEE (reference sequence). This chain's CDR3 is CASSLGGQGASTGELFF. CDR3 nucleotides: TGTGCCAGCAGCTTGGGGGGACAGGGGGCGAGCACCGGGGAGCTGTTTTTT.

In its sample, this clone was seen once. The rearrangement links TRBV19 to TRBJ1-2, with D possibly matching TRBD1 (6 bases). V was trimmed by 5 bases and J by 6 bases, leaving 13 bases between them. There are 13 residues in the CDR3. Germline V gene sequence: CDR1 LNHDA, CDR2 SQIVND (reference sequence). This CDR3 reads CASSLITGNGYTF. As DNA, the CDR3 is TGTGCCAGTAGTCTCATAACAGGGAATGGCTACACCTTC.

This clone was detected only once. The chain employs TRBV19 and TRBJ2-3, with 7 nucleotides matching TRBD2. Germline values: CDR1 LNHDA, CDR2 SQIVND (reference sequence). CDR3 length: 14 residues. V gave up 3 bases and J gave up 0 bases; unmatched junction bases: 0. This CDR3 is CASSIGGSTDTQYF. The DNA for the CDR3 is TGTGCCAGTAGTATCGGGGGGAGCACAGATACGCAGTATTTT.

This clone was found a few times. The chain has TRBV4-3 and TRBJ1-6; 9 bases map to TRBD1. This CDR3 is 18 amino acids long. The germline CDR1 and CDR2 sequences are LGHNA and YSLEER. V lost 1 base, J lost 6 bases, and 10 bases stayed unmatched. Written as DNA, the CDR3 is TGCGCCAGCAGCCAAGCCCGGCCCGGGACAGGGAGTAATTCACCCCTCCACTTT. It specifies CASSQARPGTGSNSPLHF.

The chain carries TRBV5-1 and TRBJ2-5; 9 bases fit TRBD1. CDR3 length: 15 residues. With V trimmed by 4 bases and J by 2 bases, 6 bases remained unmatched. CDR1 SGHRS and CDR2 YFSETQ come from the germline V gene. CDR3 coding DNA: TGCGCCAGCAGCAGGGATGGGACAGGGCAAGAGACCCAGTACTTC. Amino acid sequence: CASSRDGTGQETQYF. Drawing the rest from reference TRBV5-1 and TRBJ2-5, the complete variable domain is KAGVTQTPRYLIKTRGQQVTLSCSPISGHRSVSWYQQTPGQGLQFLFEYFSETQRNKGNFPGRFSGRQFSNSRSEMNVSTLELGDSALYLCASSRDGTGQETQYFGPGTRLLVL.